This T cell receptor beta chain is from a study of cytomegalovirus exposure and HLA in healthy donors. This clone was recorded a few times. There are 14 residues in the CDR3. CDR1 is SNHLY and CDR2 is FYNNEI in the germline V gene. The J segment lost 4 bases and the V segment lost 6 bases, leaving 3 bases of the junction unmatched. Primers included in the PCR were 60 Vbeta and 13 Jbeta primers. Profiled with immunoSEQ multiplex PCR; TCRdb holds only in-frame clones, not every one. The sample comprises approximately 150,000 clones, 80% of which are singletons, and less than 9% rests with the top ten. Material for sequencing was PBMCs. The receptor's source is a man aged 30-40 years in good health and CMV-seropositive. V and J are TRBV2 and TRBJ2-1, with TRBD2 matching 10 bases. CDR3 residues: CASSSGRGYNEQFF. The CDR3 DNA sequence: TGTGCCAGCAGCAGCGGGAGGGGGTACAATGAGCAGTTCTTC.